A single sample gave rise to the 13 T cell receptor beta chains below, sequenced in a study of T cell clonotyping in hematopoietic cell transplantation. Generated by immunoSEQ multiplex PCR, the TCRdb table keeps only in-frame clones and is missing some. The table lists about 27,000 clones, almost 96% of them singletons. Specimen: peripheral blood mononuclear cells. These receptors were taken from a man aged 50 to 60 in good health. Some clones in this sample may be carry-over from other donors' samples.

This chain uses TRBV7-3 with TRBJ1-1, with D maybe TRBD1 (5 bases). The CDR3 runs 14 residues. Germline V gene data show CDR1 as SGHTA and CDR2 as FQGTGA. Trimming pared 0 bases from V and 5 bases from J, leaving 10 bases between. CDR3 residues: CASSLTGTGTEAFF. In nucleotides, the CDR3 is TGTGCCAGCAGCTTAACCGGGACGGGGACTGAAGCTTTCTTT.

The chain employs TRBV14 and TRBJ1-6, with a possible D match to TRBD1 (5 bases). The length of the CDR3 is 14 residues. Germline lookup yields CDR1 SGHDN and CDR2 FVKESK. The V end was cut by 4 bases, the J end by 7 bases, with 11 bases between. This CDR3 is CASSRPGGNSPLHF. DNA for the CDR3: TGTGCCAGCAGCCGGCCCGGGGGGAATTCACCCCTCCACTTT. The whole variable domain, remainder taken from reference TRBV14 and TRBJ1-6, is EAGVTQFPSHSVIEKGQTVTLRCDPISGHDNLYWYRRVMGKEIKFLLHFVKESKQDESGMPNNRFLAERTGGTYSTLKVQPAELEDSGVYFCASSRPGGNSPLHFGNGTRLTVT.

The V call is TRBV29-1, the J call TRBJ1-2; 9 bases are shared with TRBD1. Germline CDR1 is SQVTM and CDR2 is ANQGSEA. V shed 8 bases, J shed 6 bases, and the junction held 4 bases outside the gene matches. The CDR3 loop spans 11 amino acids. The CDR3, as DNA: TGCAGCACGGGACAGGGAGATGGCTACACCTTC. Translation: CSTGQGDGYTF.

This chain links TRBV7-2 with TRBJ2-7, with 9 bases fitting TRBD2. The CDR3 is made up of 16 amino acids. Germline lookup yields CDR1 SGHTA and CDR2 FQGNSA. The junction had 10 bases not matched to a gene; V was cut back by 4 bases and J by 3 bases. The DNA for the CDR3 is TGTGCCAGCAGCTCCGTAAGACTAGCGGAATACTACGAGCAGTACTTC. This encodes CASSSVRLAEYYEQYF. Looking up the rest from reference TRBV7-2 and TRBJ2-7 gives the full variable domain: GAGVSQSPSNKVTEKGKDVELRCDPISGHTALYWYRQSLGQGLEFLIYFQGNSAPDKSGLPSDRFSAERTGGSVSTLTIQRTQQEDSAVYLCASSSVRLAEYYEQYFGPGTRLTVT.

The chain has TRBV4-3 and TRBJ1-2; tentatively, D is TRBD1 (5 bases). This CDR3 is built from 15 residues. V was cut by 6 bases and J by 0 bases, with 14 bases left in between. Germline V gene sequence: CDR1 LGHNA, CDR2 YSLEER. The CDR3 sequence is CASSNWGIPNYGYTF. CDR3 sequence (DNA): TGCGCCAGCAGTAACTGGGGGATTCCTAACTATGGCTACACCTTC.

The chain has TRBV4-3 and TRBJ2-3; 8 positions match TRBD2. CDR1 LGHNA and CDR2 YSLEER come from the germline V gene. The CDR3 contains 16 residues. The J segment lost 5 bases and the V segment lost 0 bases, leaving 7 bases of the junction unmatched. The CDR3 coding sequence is TGCGCCAGCAGCCAAGATTTGGCGGGGGGCGGAGATACGCAGTATTTT. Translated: CASSQDLAGGGDTQYF.

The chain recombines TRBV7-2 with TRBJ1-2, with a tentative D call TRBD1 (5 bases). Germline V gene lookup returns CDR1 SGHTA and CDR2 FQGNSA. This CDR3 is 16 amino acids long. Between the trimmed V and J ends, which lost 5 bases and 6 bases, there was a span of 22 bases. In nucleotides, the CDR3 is TGTGCCAGCAGCGGGCGGGTGACAGCTACCAGAGATGGCTACACCTTC. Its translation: CASSGRVTATRDGYTF.

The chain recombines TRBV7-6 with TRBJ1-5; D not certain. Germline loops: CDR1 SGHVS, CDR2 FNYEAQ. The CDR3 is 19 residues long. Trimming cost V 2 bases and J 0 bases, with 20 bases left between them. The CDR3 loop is CASSLLVPQIEGSNQPQHF. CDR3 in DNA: TGTGCCAGCAGCTTATTGGTTCCCCAGATCGAGGGTAGCAATCAGCCCCAGCATTTT.

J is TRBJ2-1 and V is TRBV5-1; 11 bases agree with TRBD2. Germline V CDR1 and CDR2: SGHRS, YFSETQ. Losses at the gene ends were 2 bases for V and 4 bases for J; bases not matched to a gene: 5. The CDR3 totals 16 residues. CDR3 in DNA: TGCGCCAGCAGCTTACAAACTAGCGGGGGATACAATGAGCAGTTCTTC. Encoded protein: CASSLQTSGGYNEQFF. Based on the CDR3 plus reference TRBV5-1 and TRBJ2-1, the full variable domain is KAGVTQTPRYLIKTRGQQVTLSCSPISGHRSVSWYQQTPGQGLQFLFEYFSETQRNKGNFPGRFSGRQFSNSRSEMNVSTLELGDSALYLCASSLQTSGGYNEQFFGPGTRLTVL.

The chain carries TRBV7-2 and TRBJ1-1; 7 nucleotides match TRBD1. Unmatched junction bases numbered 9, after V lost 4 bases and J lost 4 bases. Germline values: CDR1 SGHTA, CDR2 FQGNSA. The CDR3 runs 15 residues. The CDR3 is CASSSSAGGGTEAFF. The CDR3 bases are TGTGCCAGCAGCTCTAGCGCAGGGGGTGGCACTGAAGCTTTCTTT.

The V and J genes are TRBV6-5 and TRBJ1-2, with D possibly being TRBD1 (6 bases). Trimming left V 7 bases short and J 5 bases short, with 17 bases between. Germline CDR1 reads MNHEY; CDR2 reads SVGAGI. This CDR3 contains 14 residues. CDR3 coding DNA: TGTGCCAGCACAGGCGGGGGCTCAAATTATGGCTACACCTTC. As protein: CASTGGGSNYGYTF.

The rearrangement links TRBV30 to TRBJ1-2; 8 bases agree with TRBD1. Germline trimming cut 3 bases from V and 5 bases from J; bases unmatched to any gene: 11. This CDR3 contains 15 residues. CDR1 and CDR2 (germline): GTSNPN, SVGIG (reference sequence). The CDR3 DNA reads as TGTGCCTGGAGCCTACGGACAGGGATGGGTTATGGCTACACCTTC. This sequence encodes CAWSLRTGMGYGYTF.

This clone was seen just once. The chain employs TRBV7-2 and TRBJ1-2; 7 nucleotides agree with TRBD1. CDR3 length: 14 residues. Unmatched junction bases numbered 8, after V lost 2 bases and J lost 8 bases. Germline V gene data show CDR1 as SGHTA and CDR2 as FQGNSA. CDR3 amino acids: CASSLRGTAQGYTF. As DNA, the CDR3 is TGTGCCAGCAGCTTACGGGGGACAGCTCAGGGCTACACCTTC.